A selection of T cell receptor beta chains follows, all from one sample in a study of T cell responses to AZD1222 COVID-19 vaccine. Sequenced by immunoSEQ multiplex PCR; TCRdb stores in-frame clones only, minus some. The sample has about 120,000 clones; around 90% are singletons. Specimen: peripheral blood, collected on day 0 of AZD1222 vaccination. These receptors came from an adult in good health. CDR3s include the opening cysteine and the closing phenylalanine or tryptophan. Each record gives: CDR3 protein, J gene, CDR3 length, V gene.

CASSTTGGAGQPQHF TRBJ1-5 15 TRBV19
CASSMGLGVGYTF TRBJ1-2 13 TRBV19
CASSYKAGNTIYF TRBJ1-3 13 TRBV6-5
CASRGQGRGNQPQHF TRBJ1-5 15 TRBV19
CASSRQGPPYEQYF TRBJ2-7 14 TRBV19
CASSQAENTIYF TRBJ1-3 12 TRBV3-1/TRBV3-2
CASSLPTGRYEQFF TRBJ2-1 14 TRBV5-4
CASSKPPGQGYYEQYF TRBJ2-7 16 TRBV5-4
CASRYGTGRTEAFF TRBJ1-1 14 TRBV4-2
CASSLGDANYGYTF TRBJ1-2 14 TRBV27
CASSRAAVNEQFF TRBJ2-1 13 TRBV12-3/TRBV12-4
CASKNQGAIENQPQHF TRBJ1-5 16 TRBV19
CASSPRKVTREKLFF TRBJ1-4 15 TRBV27
CASGKFGTLFNYEQYF TRBJ2-7 16 TRBV25-1
CASKGEYEKLFF TRBJ1-4 12 TRBV28
CASDSNTEAFF TRBJ1-1 11 TRBV19
CASRRQGNEQFF TRBJ2-1 12 TRBV27
CASRTGGNTGELFF TRBJ2-2 14 TRBV5-6
CASSLEPQVEQFF TRBJ2-1 13 TRBV5-4
CASRGGADRNQPQHF TRBJ1-5 15 TRBV6-5
CASTWGGLHAGELFF TRBJ2-2 15 TRBV3-1/TRBV3-2
CASSNPSGSEKLFF TRBJ1-4 14 TRBV2
CASSLFGGLGGTEAFF TRBJ1-1 16 TRBV5-1
CASTISSYNSPLHF TRBJ1-6 14 TRBV19
CASSPQGASGEKLFF TRBJ1-4 15 TRBV18
CASSSSGQGLGETQYF TRBJ2-5 16 TRBV7-6
CASSLEGNYGYTF TRBJ1-2 13 TRBV11-1
CASSPTYNSEKLFF TRBJ1-4 14 TRBV5-1
CASSGARAPQPQHF TRBJ1-5 14 TRBV6-1
CASSLADRPNYGYTF TRBJ1-2 15 TRBV7-9
CASSPQAGTGVQPQHF TRBJ1-5 16 TRBV9
CASSQEERGTQYF TRBJ2-3 13 TRBV4-1
CASSFGSGSANEKLFF TRBJ1-4 16 TRBV12-1
CASSGTGANTGELFF TRBJ2-2 15 TRBV28
CASSLRLSSPLHF TRBJ1-6 13 TRBV28